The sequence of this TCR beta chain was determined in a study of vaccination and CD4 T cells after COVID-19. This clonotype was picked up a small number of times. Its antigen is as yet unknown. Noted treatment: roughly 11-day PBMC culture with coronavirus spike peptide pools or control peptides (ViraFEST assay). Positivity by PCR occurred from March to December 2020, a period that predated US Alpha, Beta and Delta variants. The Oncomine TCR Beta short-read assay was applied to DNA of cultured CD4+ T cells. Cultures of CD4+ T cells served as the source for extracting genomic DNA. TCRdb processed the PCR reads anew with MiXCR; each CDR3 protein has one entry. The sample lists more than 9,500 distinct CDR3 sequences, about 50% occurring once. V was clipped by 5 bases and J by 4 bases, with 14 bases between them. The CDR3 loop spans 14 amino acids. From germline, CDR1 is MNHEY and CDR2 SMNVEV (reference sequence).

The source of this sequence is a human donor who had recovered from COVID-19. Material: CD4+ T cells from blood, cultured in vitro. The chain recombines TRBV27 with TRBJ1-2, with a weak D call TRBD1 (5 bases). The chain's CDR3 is CASSLSRGVYGYTF. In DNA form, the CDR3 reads TGTGCCAGCAGTCTGTCACGGGGCGTCTATGGCTACACCTTC.